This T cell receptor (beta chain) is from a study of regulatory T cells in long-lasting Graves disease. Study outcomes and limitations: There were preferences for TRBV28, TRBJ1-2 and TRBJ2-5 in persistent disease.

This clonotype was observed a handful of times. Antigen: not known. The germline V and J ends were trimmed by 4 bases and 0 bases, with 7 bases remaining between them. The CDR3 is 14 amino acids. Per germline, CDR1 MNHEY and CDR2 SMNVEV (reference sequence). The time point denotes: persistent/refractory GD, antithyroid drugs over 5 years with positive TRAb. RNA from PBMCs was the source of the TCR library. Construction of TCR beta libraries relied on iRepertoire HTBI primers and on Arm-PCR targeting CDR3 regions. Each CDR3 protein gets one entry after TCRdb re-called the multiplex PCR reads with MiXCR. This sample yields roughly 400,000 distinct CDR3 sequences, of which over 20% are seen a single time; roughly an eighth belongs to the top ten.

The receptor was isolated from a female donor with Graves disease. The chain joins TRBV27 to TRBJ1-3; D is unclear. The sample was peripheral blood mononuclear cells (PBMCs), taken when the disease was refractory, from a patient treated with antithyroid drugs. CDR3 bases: TGTGCCAGCAGTTCAGGTGACTCTGGAAACACCATATATTTT. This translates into CASSSGDSGNTIYF.